This T cell receptor beta chain was profiled in a study of T-cell reconstitution after alpha-beta-depleted transplantation in children. V was trimmed by 2 bases and J by 1 base, leaving 14 bases between them. Germline V gene sequence: CDR1 KGHSH, CDR2 LQKENI. CDR3 length equals 16 residues. A TCRbeta library incorporating unique molecular identifiers was prepared. TCRdb re-called the PCR reads with MiXCR, one entry per CDR3 protein. The table records some 550,000 distinct CDR3 sequences, about a sixth of them present only once. The V call is TRBV18, the J call TRBJ1-1, with D unclear. The material sequenced was PBMCs from the stem cell graft donor, taken from the stem cell graft. This sequence originates from a human donor who donated a stem cell graft to a child with acute lymphoblastic leukemia. In DNA, the CDR3 is TGTGCCAGCTCACCATTTGGCCCGATAGCGAACACTGAAGCTTTCTTT. Protein: CASSPFGPIANTEAFF.